This T cell receptor (beta chain) was documented in a study of post-analysis software for immune sequencing data. Trimming removed 2 bases at V and 6 bases at J, with 8 bases between. This CDR3 has 13 residues. Germline V gene data show CDR1 as SGHRS and CDR2 as YFSETQ. As regards this clonotype: Its antigen is not known.

The study, taken as a whole, reports: TRBV5-6, TRBV5-1 and TRBV20-1 were among four or five TRBV segments more frequent in patients than controls.

Unique molecular identifiers were present in the TCR beta cDNA libraries. TCRdb passed the PCR reads through MiXCR, listing each CDR3 protein once. The table includes around 500,000 distinct CDR3 sequences, around a third detected once. The receptor was isolated from a girl aged 2 to 17 with multiple sclerosis. The V and J genes are TRBV5-1 and TRBJ1-4; D is uncertain. Specimen: blood. The CDR3: CASSFGGDEKLFF. CDR3 in DNA: TGCGCCAGCAGCTTTGGTGGAGATGAAAAACTGTTTTTT.